Sequencing of this T cell receptor beta chain was carried out in a study of T cell responses to AZD1222 COVID-19 vaccine. This CDR3 has 14 amino acids. The V segment lost 5 bases and the J segment 4 bases; nucleotides outside the gene matches: 3. Per germline, CDR1 MNHEY and CDR2 SVGEGT. Only in-frame clones appear in the TCRdb table, and some are missing; sequencing was by immunoSEQ multiplex PCR. The table shows about 76,000 clones, with about 88% occurring only once. Notes on this clone: The antigen is undetermined.

General study results and limits: Only a handful of people who got AZD1222 tested seropositive at baseline. The CD4 TCRs associated with vaccination extended across spike and predominated at 160-218 and 743-854. Mostly white British, mostly female donors; authors suggested clonal diversity may be underestimated. An increase in Spike-specific TCR breadth and depth was observed after two AZD1222 doses.

The chain carries TRBV6-2 or TRBV6-3 and TRBJ1-5; 9 nucleotides match TRBD1. The source was peripheral blood, collected on day 0 of AZD1222 vaccination. The sequence came from an adult in good health. The CDR3: CASSADRGNQPQHF. CDR3 DNA: TGTGCCAGCAGTGCGGACAGGGGTAATCAGCCCCAGCATTTT.